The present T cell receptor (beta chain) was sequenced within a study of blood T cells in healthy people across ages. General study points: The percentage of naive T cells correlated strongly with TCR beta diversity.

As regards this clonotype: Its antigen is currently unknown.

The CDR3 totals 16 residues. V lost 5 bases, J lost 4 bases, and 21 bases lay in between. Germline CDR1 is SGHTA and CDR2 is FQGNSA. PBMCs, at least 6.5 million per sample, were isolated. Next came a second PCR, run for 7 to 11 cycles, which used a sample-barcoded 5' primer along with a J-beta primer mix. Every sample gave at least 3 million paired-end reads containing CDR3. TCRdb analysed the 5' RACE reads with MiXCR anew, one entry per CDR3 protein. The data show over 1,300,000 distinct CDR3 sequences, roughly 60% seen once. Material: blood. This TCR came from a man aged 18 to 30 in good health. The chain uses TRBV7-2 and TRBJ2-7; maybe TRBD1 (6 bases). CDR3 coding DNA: TGTGCCAGCAGCGGTACAGGGTTGTCCTCCTATTACGAGCAGTACTTC. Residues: CASSGTGLSSYYEQYF.